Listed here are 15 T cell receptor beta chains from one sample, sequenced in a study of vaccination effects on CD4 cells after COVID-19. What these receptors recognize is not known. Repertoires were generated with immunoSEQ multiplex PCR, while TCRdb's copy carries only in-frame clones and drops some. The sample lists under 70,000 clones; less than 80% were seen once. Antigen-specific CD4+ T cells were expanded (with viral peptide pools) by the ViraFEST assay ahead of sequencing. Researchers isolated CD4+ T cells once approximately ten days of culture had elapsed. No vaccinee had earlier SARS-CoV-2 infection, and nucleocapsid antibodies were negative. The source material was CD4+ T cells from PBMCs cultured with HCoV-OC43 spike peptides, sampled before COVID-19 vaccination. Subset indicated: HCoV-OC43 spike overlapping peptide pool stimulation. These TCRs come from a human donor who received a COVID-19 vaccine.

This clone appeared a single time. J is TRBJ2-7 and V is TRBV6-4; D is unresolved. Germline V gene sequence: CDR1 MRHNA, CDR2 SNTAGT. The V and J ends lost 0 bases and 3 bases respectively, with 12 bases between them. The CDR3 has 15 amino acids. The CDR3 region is CASSDSNVRLYEQYV. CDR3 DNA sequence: TGTGCCAGCAGTGACTCGAACGTGCGACTCTACGAGCAGTACGTC.

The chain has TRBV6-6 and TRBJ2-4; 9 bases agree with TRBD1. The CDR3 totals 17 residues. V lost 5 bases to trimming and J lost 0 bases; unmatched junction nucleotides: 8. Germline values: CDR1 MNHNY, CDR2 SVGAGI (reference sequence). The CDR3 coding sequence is TGTGCCAGCAGTCCGGGACAGGGCCCCGTAGCCAAAAACATTCAGTACTTC. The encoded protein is CASSPGQGPVAKNIQYF.

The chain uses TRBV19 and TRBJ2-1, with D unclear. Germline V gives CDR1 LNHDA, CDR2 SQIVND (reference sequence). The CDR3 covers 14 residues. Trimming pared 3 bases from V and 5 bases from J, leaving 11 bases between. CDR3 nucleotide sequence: TGTGCCAGTAGTATGGTACTCATAAACAATGAGCAGTTCTTC. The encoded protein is CASSMVLINNEQFF.

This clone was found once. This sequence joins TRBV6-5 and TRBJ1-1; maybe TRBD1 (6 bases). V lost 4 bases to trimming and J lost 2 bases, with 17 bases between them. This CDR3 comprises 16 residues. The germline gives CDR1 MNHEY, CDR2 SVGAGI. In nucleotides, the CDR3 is TGTGCCAGCAGTTCCCAAGGGGGGGCGGGAAACACTGAAGCTTTCTTT. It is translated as CASSSQGGAGNTEAFF.

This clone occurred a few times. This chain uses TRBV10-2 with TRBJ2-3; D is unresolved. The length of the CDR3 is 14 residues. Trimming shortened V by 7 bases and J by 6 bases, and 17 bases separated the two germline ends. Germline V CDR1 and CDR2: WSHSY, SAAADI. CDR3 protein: CASTRRTSSDTQYF. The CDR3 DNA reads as TGCGCCAGCACCCGCCGGACGAGTAGCGATACGCAGTATTTT.

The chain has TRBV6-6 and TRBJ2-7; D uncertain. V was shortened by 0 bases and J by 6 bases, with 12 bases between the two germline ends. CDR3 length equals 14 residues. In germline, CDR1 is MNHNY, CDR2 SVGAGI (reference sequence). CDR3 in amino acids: CASSYSTPPGEQYV. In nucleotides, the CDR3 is TGTGCCAGCAGTTACTCGACCCCCCCTGGCGAGCAGTACGTC.

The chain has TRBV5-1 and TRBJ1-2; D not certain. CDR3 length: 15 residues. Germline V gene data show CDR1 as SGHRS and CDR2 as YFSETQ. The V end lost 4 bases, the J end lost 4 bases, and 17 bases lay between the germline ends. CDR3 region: CASSPAGVRTYGYTF. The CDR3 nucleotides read TGCGCCAGCAGCCCGGCGGGCGTCAGAACCTATGGCTACACCTTC.

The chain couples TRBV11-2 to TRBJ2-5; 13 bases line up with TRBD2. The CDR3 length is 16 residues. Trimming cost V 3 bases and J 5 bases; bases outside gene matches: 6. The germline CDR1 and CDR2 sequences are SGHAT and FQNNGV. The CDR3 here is CASSLRLAGGRETQYF. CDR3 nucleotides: TGTGCCAGCAGCTTGAGACTAGCGGGGGGCCGGGAGACCCAGTACTTC.

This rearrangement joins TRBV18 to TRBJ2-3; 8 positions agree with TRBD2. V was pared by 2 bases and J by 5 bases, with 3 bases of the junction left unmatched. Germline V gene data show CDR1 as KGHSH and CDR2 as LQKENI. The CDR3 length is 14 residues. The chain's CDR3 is CASSPKLAEDTQYF. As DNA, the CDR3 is TGTGCCAGCTCACCAAAACTAGCGGAAGATACGCAGTATTTT.

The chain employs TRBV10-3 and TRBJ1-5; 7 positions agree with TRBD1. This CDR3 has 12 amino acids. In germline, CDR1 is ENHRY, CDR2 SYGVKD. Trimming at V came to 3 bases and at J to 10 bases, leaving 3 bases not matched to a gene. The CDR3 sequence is CAISEQGSPQHF. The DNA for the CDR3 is TGTGCCATCAGTGAACAGGGGTCTCCCCAGCATTTT.

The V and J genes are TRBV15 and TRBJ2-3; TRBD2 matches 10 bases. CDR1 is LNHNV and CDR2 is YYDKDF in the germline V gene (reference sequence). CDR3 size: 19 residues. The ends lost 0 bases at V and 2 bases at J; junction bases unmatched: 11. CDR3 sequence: CATSRELAGGLTSTDTQYF. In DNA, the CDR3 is TGTGCCACCAGCAGAGAATTAGCGGGGGGCCTTACCTCCACAGATACGCAGTATTTT.

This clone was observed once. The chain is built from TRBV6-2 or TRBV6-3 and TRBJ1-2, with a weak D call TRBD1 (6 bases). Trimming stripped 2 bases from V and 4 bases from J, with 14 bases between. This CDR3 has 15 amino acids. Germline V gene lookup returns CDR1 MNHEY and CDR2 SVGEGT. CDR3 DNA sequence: TGTGCCAGCAGTTACGGGACACAGACCTTCTATGGCTACACCTTC. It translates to CASSYGTQTFYGYTF.

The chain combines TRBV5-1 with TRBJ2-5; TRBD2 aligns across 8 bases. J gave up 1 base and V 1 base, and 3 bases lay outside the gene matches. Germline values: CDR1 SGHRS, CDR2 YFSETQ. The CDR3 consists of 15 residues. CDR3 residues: CASSLTGGIQETQYF. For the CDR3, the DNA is TGCGCCAGCAGCTTGACGGGGGGGATCCAAGAGACCCAGTACTTC.

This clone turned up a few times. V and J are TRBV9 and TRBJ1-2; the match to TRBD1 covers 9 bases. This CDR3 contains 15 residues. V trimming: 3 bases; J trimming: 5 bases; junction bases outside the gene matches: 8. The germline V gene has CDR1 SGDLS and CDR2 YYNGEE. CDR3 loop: CASSARDRAGYGYTF. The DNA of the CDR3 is TGTGCCAGCAGCGCCCGGGACAGGGCTGGTTATGGCTACACCTTC.

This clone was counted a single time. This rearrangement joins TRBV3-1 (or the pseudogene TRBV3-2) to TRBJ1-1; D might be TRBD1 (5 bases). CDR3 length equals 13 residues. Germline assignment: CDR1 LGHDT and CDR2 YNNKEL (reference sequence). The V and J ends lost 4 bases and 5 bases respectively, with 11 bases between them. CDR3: CASSLKGVTEAFF. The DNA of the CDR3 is TGTGCCAGCAGCCTTAAAGGGGTAACTGAAGCTTTCTTT.